The 32 T cell receptor beta chains below were found in one sample sequenced in a study of cytomegalovirus exposure and HLA in healthy donors. In the PCR, 60 Vbeta and 13 Jbeta primers were used. This table comes from immunoSEQ multiplex PCR, and its TCRdb copy is limited to in-frame clones, with some not included. There are approximately 95,000 clones in the sample; 78% occur only once, and approximately 4% lies in the top ten. Material: PBMCs. Every receptor here comes from a woman in her 40s in good health and CMV-seropositive.

The V gene is TRBV2, the J gene TRBJ2-3, with 12 bases fitting TRBD2. The CDR3 has 17 amino acids. The V gene end was trimmed by 2 bases and the J gene end by 0 bases; junction bases not matched to a gene: 3. The germline V gene has CDR1 SNHLY and CDR2 FYNNEI. The CDR3 sequence is CASSEWTSGVSTDTQYF. In DNA form, the CDR3 reads TGTGCCAGCAGTGAATGGACTAGCGGGGTTAGCACAGATACGCAGTATTTT.

This clone was counted only a few times. The V gene is TRBV7-9, the J gene TRBJ2-7; TRBD1 matches 8 bases. The CDR3 extends over 12 amino acids. CDR1 and CDR2 from the germline V gene are SEHNR and FQNEAQ (reference sequence). Trimming took 11 bases from V and 3 from J; bases not matched to a gene: 6. CDR3 sequence: CAVAGTGYEQYF. CDR3 in DNA: TGTGCCGTAGCCGGGACAGGCTACGAGCAGTACTTC.

A note on this clone: Additional DNA sequences in this sample encode the identical CDR3. The rearrangement joins TRBV5-1 to TRBJ2-1; 7 bases map to TRBD1. With 0 bases clipped from V and 5 bases from J, the junction kept 2 bases outside the gene matches. The V gene's germline CDR1 is SGHRS and CDR2 YFSETQ. The CDR3 loop spans 14 amino acids. The CDR3: CASSLGTGDNEQFF. The CDR3 region has the DNA TGCGCCAGCAGCTTGGGGACAGGCGACAATGAGCAGTTCTTC.

The chain recombines TRBV2 with TRBJ2-7, with 8 positions matching TRBD2. V was pared by 7 bases and J by 4 bases, with 6 bases of the junction left unmatched. The CDR3 spans 13 residues. CDR1 is SNHLY, CDR2 FYNNEI, per germline. This chain's CDR3 is CASKREGLYEQYF. The CDR3 region has the DNA TGTGCCAGCAAACGGGAGGGCTTATACGAGCAGTACTTC.

V and J are TRBV6-5 and TRBJ2-1; D unclear. Per the germline V gene, CDR1 is MNHEY and CDR2 is SVGAGI. Trimming took off 8 bases at V and 4 bases at J, with 12 bases between the two ends. The CDR3 is 13 amino acids. The CDR3 is CASEGGAYNEQFF. The CDR3 bases are TGTGCCAGCGAAGGCGGCGCTTACAATGAGCAGTTCTTC.

This clone was found a few times. The CDR3 is CASSSPLPAGVGDTQYF. The CDR3 coding sequence is TGTGCCAGCAGTTCCCCGTTGCCAGCGGGAGTGGGGGATACGCAGTATTTT. The chain is built from TRBV28 and TRBJ2-3; 8 bases align to TRBD2. The ends lost 4 bases at V and 6 bases at J; junction bases unmatched: 15. The CDR3 spans 17 residues. Germline loops: CDR1 MDHEN, CDR2 SYDVKM.

The chain recombines TRBV6-1 with TRBJ2-5, with 9 positions matching TRBD2. The J call may be wrong; the DNA end is better matched by TRBJ2-7. This CDR3 region has 14 residues. Germline V gene lookup returns CDR1 MNHNS and CDR2 SASEGT. CDR3: CASSRAGGTYEQYF. The CDR3 DNA sequence: TGTGCCAGCAGCCGTGCGGGAGGGACCTACGAGCAGTACTTC.

The chain is built from TRBV5-1 and TRBJ1-3, with D maybe TRBD1 (6 bases). Germline CDR1 reads SGHRS; CDR2 reads YFSETQ. The CDR3 consists of 19 residues. The V end was cut by 3 bases, the J end by 3 bases, with 25 bases between. CDR3 in amino acids: CASSSNLGHSGLGGNTIYF. The DNA of the CDR3 is TGCGCCAGCAGCTCCAATTTGGGACACTCTGGACTCGGTGGAAACACCATATATTTT.

This clone has just a few counts. The rearrangement links TRBV5-1 to TRBJ2-7; TRBD2 matches 15 bases. V was pared by 3 bases and J by 3 bases, with 4 bases of the junction left unmatched. CDR3 size: 16 residues. Germline V gene sequence: CDR1 SGHRS, CDR2 YFSETQ. CDR3 amino acids: CASSSGTSGRYYEQYF. Here the CDR3 DNA reads TGCGCCAGCAGCTCCGGGACTAGCGGGAGGTACTACGAGCAGTACTTC.

V usage is TRBV5-1 and J usage is TRBJ2-7; 7 positions match TRBD1. CDR1 and CDR2 from the germline V gene are SGHRS and YFSETQ. The CDR3 consists of 12 residues. After removal of 5 bases from V and 4 bases from J, the junction contained 3 bases not matched to a gene. The CDR3 DNA reads as TGCGCCAGCAGTCCGACAGGGTACGAGCAGTACTTC. Translated, it gives CASSPTGYEQYF.

This clone was observed a single time. V gene TRBV5-4 combines with J gene TRBJ1-1; D possibly corresponds to TRBD1 (5 bases). Germline CDR1 is SGHNT and CDR2 is YYREEE (reference sequence). The V end lost 2 bases, the J end lost 2 bases, and 13 bases lay between the germline ends. This CDR3 contains 15 residues. The CDR3 sequence is CASSFLAGINTEAFF. The CDR3 bases are TGTGCCAGCAGCTTTTTGGCAGGGATCAACACTGAAGCTTTCTTT.

The chain carries TRBV9 and TRBJ2-3; the match to TRBD2 covers 7 bases. The V segment lost 1 base and the J segment 2 bases; nucleotides outside the gene matches: 4. Germline CDR1 and CDR2: SGDLS and YYNGEE. CDR3 size: 15 residues. This CDR3 reads CASSVYLADTDTQYF. The CDR3 DNA reads TGTGCCAGCAGCGTATATCTAGCGGACACAGATACGCAGTATTTT.

This clone was counted between two and nine times. The CDR3: CAWSGRGPTEAFF. The CDR3 coding sequence is TGTGCCTGGAGTGGCAGGGGGCCTACTGAAGCTTTCTTT. This sequence joins TRBV30 and TRBJ1-1; 8 positions match TRBD1. Trimming took 1 base from V and 5 from J; bases not matched to a gene: 3. Per the germline V gene, CDR1 is GTSNPN and CDR2 is SVGIG (reference sequence). The CDR3 sequence is 13 residues long.

This chain uses TRBV29-1 with TRBJ2-2, with 7 bases identical to TRBD2. J lost 3 bases, V lost 7 bases, and 5 bases had no gene match. Per germline, CDR1 SQVTM and CDR2 ANQGSEA. This CDR3 has 13 residues. The CDR3, as DNA: TGCAGCGGACGCGGGGGTCACACCGGGGAGCTGTTTTTT. Its translation: CSGRGGHTGELFF.

This rearrangement joins TRBV16 to TRBJ1-1, with a tentative D call TRBD1 (5 bases). Germline CDR1 and CDR2: KGHSY and FQNENV. This CDR3 has 14 residues. Trimming stripped 3 bases from V and 0 bases from J, with 8 bases between. CDR3 sequence (DNA): TGTGCCAGCAGCCATAGACAGATGAACACTGAAGCTTTCTTT. It codes for CASSHRQMNTEAFF.

The chain links TRBV5-1 to TRBJ2-7; D is undetermined. Between the trimmed V and J ends, which lost 7 bases and 0 bases, there was a span of 11 bases. CDR3 size: 13 residues. The V gene's germline CDR1 is SGHRS and CDR2 YFSETQ. CDR3 protein: CASRPPSSYEQYF. In DNA form, the CDR3 reads TGCGCCAGCCGACCGCCTAGCTCCTACGAGCAGTACTTC.

This chain connects TRBV4-1 to TRBJ2-7; the match to TRBD1 covers 7 bases. V gave up 3 bases and J gave up 3 bases; unmatched junction bases: 5. Per germline, CDR1 MGHRA and CDR2 YSYEKL. This CDR3 spans 14 amino acids. This CDR3 is CASSQRQGDYEQYF. The CDR3 bases are TGCGCCAGCAGCCAGCGTCAGGGGGACTACGAGCAGTACTTC.

The chain links TRBV19 to TRBJ2-7; a possible D gene is TRBD1 (6 bases). The germline gives CDR1 LNHDA, CDR2 SQIVND (reference sequence). CDR3 length equals 12 residues. Trimming cost V 5 bases and J 5 bases, with 10 bases left between them. The CDR3 spells CASSAYRDEQYF. For the CDR3, the DNA is TGTGCCAGTAGTGCCTACAGGGACGAGCAGTACTTC. The full variable domain, completed using reference TRBV19 and TRBJ2-7, is DGGITQSPKYLFRKEGQNVTLSCEQNLNHDAMYWYRQDPGQGLRLIYYSQIVNDFQKGDIAEGYSVSREKKESFPLTVTSAQKNPTAFYLCASSAYRDEQYFGPGTRLTVT.

The chain joins TRBV14 to TRBJ2-5, with TRBD2 identical over 10 bases. Germline V gives CDR1 SGHDN, CDR2 FVKESK. The CDR3 runs to 17 residues. With 0 bases clipped from V and 5 bases from J, the junction kept 9 bases outside the gene matches. The CDR3 DNA follows: TGTGCCAGCAGCCAAGATCGGAGGCTAGCGGGAGTGGAGACCCAGTACTTC. Translating gives CASSQDRRLAGVETQYF.

The table lists this clone with a few counts. The J gene is TRBJ2-2, the V gene TRBV6-1, with D tentatively TRBD2 (5 bases). Germline V lookup: CDR1 MNHNS, CDR2 SASEGT. CDR3 length: 15 amino acids. V was cut by 6 bases and J by 6 bases, with 17 bases left in between. The CDR3 sequence is CASSRREFDAGELFF. CDR3 coding DNA: TGTGCCAGCAGCAGAAGGGAGTTTGATGCCGGGGAGCTGTTTTTT.

The chain links TRBV7-6 to TRBJ2-7; perhaps TRBD1 as D (6 bases). Germline CDR1 and CDR2: SGHVS and FNYEAQ. Between the trimmed V and J ends, which lost 6 bases and 9 bases, there was a span of 21 bases. The CDR3 is 14 residues long. In DNA form, the CDR3 reads TGTGCCAGCAGTATGGACAGCATCGACACCCGGCAGTACTTC. Its protein product is CASSMDSIDTRQYF.

The V gene is TRBV28, the J gene TRBJ2-1; a weak D match, TRBD2 (5 bases). The CDR3 loop spans 15 amino acids. Between the trimmed V and J ends, which lost 5 bases and 2 bases, there was a span of 13 bases. The germline CDR1 and CDR2 sequences are MDHEN and SYDVKM. CDR3 loop: CASSLRGHPYNEQFF. The DNA of the CDR3 is TGTGCCAGCAGTCTTCGGGGTCACCCCTACAATGAGCAGTTCTTC. The complete variable domain, with remaining parts taken from reference TRBV28 and TRBJ2-1, reads DVKVTQSSRYLVKRTGEKVFLECVQDMDHENMFWYRQDPGLGLRLIYFSYDVKMKEKGDIPEGYSVSREKKERFSLILESASTNQTSMYLCASSLRGHPYNEQFFGPGTRLTVL.

DNA for the CDR3: TGTGCCAGCAGCCCCTCGGGGAGGCTGGAGACCCAGTACTTC. It yields the protein CASSPSGRLETQYF. V and J are TRBV7-3 and TRBJ2-5, with D possibly being TRBD2 (6 bases). This CDR3 comprises 14 residues. The V end lost 5 bases, the J end lost 5 bases, and 15 bases lay between the germline ends. Germline-derived CDR1 and CDR2 are SGHTA and FQGTGA.

The chain carries TRBV10-2 and TRBJ2-5, with D perhaps matching TRBD2 (6 bases). The CDR3 is 16 residues long. Germline CDR1 is WSHSY and CDR2 is SAAADI. The V end was cut by 0 bases, the J end by 2 bases, with 13 bases between. This chain's CDR3 is CASSESGGAGQETQYF. Written as DNA, the CDR3 is TGCGCCAGCAGTGAGTCGGGGGGAGCGGGTCAAGAGACCCAGTACTTC.

This clone has just one count. CDR3 DNA sequence: TGTGCCAGCAGAACAGGGGATTCACCCCTCCACTTT. Encoded protein: CASRTGDSPLHF. The chain has TRBV6-6 and TRBJ1-6, with TRBD1 matching 7 bases. Unmatched junction bases numbered 1, after V lost 6 bases and J lost 8 bases. The CDR3 runs to 12 residues. Germline V gene sequence: CDR1 MNHNY, CDR2 SVGAGI (reference sequence).

This rearrangement joins TRBV7-8 to TRBJ2-1; 7 bases are shared with TRBD2. Germline-derived CDR1 and CDR2 are SGHVS and FQNEAQ. Losses at the gene ends were 5 bases for V and 2 bases for J; bases not matched to a gene: 9. This CDR3 is built from 16 residues. The chain's CDR3 is CASSPPGLVPYNEQFF. The CDR3 DNA reads TGTGCCAGCAGCCCACCCGGACTAGTTCCCTACAATGAGCAGTTCTTC.

The rearrangement uses TRBV4-1 and TRBJ1-2, with D unclear. Germline CDR1 MGHRA, CDR2 YSYEKL. V was pared by 0 bases and J by 5 bases, with 7 bases between. This CDR3 is 13 amino acids long. CDR3 region: CASSQDGLYGYTF. DNA of the CDR3: TGCGCCAGCAGCCAAGATGGCCTTTATGGCTACACCTTC.

The rearrangement links TRBV18 to TRBJ2-7, with 10 positions matching TRBD2. The germline gives CDR1 KGHSH, CDR2 LQKENI. Trimming cost V 4 bases and J 7 bases; bases outside gene matches: 10. The CDR3 length is 15 residues. The CDR3 spells CASSRGLAGDGEQYF. The CDR3 DNA reads as TGTGCCAGCTCACGCGGGCTAGCGGGAGACGGGGAGCAGTACTTC.

The chain links TRBV19 to TRBJ2-2, with a tentative D call TRBD2 (7 bases). In germline, CDR1 is LNHDA, CDR2 SQIVND (reference sequence). Trimming shortened V by 7 bases and J by 4 bases, and 10 bases separated the two germline ends. This CDR3 has 13 amino acids. The CDR3 region is CASKRGGTGELFF. DNA for the CDR3: TGTGCCAGTAAGAGGGGGGGCACCGGGGAGCTGTTTTTT.

The V gene is TRBV19, the J gene TRBJ1-2, with D possibly being TRBD1 (5 bases). CDR3 length equals 14 residues. Germline CDR1 LNHDA, CDR2 SQIVND (reference sequence). The V end lost 5 bases, the J end lost 3 bases, and 13 bases lay between the germline ends. The CDR3 DNA reads as TGTGCCAGTAGTCTGATGGGGGGTGACTATGGCTACACCTTC. It encodes CASSLMGGDYGYTF.

The J gene is TRBJ2-1, the V gene TRBV6-6, with D perhaps TRBD2 (6 bases). The CDR3 length is 14 residues. The V gene's germline CDR1 is MNHNY and CDR2 SVGAGI (reference sequence). V was trimmed by 11 bases and J by 9 bases, leaving 23 bases between them. CDR3 in amino acids: CAVTQGEAGGEQFF. CDR3 DNA sequence: TGTGCCGTGACCCAAGGGGAGGCCGGGGGTGAGCAGTTCTTC.

This sequence joins TRBV10-2 and TRBJ2-3; perhaps TRBD2 as D (6 bases). The V end lost 6 bases, the J end lost 6 bases, and 16 bases lay between the germline ends. The CDR3 extends over 14 amino acids. The germline V gene has CDR1 WSHSY and CDR2 SAAADI. The CDR3 coding sequence is TGCGCCAGCAGGGCCGGGGGAGATTCGGATACGCAGTATTTT. Protein product: CASRAGGDSDTQYF.